This T cell receptor beta chain was captured in a study of blood T cell repertoires in COVID-19. In the study overall: Specimens from acute and convalescent COVID-19 originated in the United States, Italy and Spain. The analysed material was cDNA or gDNA that came from T cells, B-cell-depleted T cells, or PBMCs.

With 7 bases removed from V and 5 bases from J, the gap between germline ends came to 18 bases. The CDR3 runs 14 residues. Looked up from germline, CDR1 is SGDLS and CDR2 is YYNGEE. Profiling relied on immunoSEQ multiplex PCR, and the TCRdb table lists in-frame clones only, not all of them. The repertoire holds approximately 74,000 clones, with under 85% as singletons. This TCR was sampled from a man aged 60-69 years with acute or convalescent COVID-19. J is TRBJ1-2 and V is TRBV9; D perhaps matches TRBD1 (5 bases). The sequenced sample consisted of peripheral blood. As DNA, the CDR3 is TGTGCCAGCCCCAATTTGGGGGGAGGGTATGGCTACACCTTC. Translated: CASPNLGGGYGYTF.